Described below is a single T cell receptor (beta chain) sequence and its context. Germline V gene sequence: CDR1 MGHDK, CDR2 SYGVNS. The length of the CDR3 is 14 residues. The V segment lost 7 bases and the J segment 9 bases; nucleotides outside the gene matches: 9. The data were obtained in a study of blood T cell repertoires in COVID-19. Study information: Acute-phase and convalescent COVID-19 samples originated in the United States, Italy and Spain. Sample material is recorded as cDNA or gDNA derived from T cells, B-cell-depleted T cells, or PBMCs.

Method: immunoSEQ multiplex PCR; TCRdb's copy keeps in-frame clones and lacks some. This sample carries approximately 100,000 clones, 80% to 90% of them seen once, and the ten largest clones take roughly 3%. Participants were aged about 18 to 89 years from approximately 24 US areas. Symptom resolution, clearance, or two negative PCRs marked donors in Cohort 3 as recovered. The receptor was isolated from a woman between 50 and 59 years old who had recovered from COVID-19. Sequenced: PBMCs or T cells enriched from blood (not recorded which). The chain combines TRBV25-1 with TRBJ1-5; TRBD1 aligns across 10 bases. CDR3 DNA sequence: TGTGCCAGCACTTTCCGGGACAGGGGTCGGCCCCAGCATTTT. Its protein product is CASTFRDRGRPQHF. Looking up the rest from reference TRBV25-1 and TRBJ1-5 gives the full variable domain: EADIYQTPRYLVIGTGKKITLECSQTMGHDKMYWYQQDPGMELHLIHYSYGVNSTEKGDLSSESTVSRIRTEHFPLTLESARPSHTSQYLCASTFRDRGRPQHFGDGTRLSIL.